The rows below give T cell receptor beta chains drawn from one sample of a study of blood T cell repertoires in COVID-19. Method: immunoSEQ multiplex PCR; TCRdb's copy keeps in-frame clones and lacks some. The data contain 300,000 or so clones, 80% to 90% of them singletons. The sequenced sample consisted of PBMCs or T cells enriched from blood (not recorded which). Receptor source: a woman in her 40s with acute COVID-19. Both conserved end residues are part of each CDR3. A D gene is named only where the DNA matches it firmly. Not all rows give a size; the values are once, few, many and, for expanded clones, a class.

-	-	TRBJ1-5	TRBV10-3	CAIRSRFNQPQHF	TGTGCCATCAGGTCCAGGTTCAATCAGCCCCAGCATTTT
-	-	TRBJ2-5	TRBV19	CASSTGNQQETQYF	TGTGCCAGTAGTACCGGGAATCAGCAAGAGACCCAGTACTTC
-	TRBD1	TRBJ1-1	TRBV3-1/TRBV3-2	CASSPVLTGAEAFF	TGTGCCAGCAGCCCTGTACTAACAGGGGCGGAAGCTTTCTTT
-	-	TRBJ1-4	TRBV7-9	CASSSGKSTNEKLFF	TGTGCCAGCAGCTCGGGAAAGTCAACTAATGAAAAACTGTTTTTT
-	-	TRBJ2-1	TRBV29-1	CSVVRRGVDEQFF	TGCAGCGTTGTTAGACGCGGGGTCGATGAGCAGTTCTTC
-	TRBD1	TRBJ2-2	TRBV9	CASSAGTGGNGELFF	TGTGCCAGCAGCGCCGGGACAGGGGGTAACGGGGAGCTGTTTTTT
few	-	TRBJ1-1	TRBV28	CASSLTGIGGRTEAFF	TGTGCCAGCAGTTTAACAGGGATAGGTGGACGGACTGAAGCTTTCTTT
-	-	TRBJ1-2	TRBV3-1/TRBV3-2	CASSFRGGNYGYTF	TGTGCCAGCAGCTTTAGAGGGGGAAACTATGGCTACACCTTC
-	-	TRBJ1-1	TRBV27	CASSLTGGTEAFF	TGTGCCAGCAGTTTAACGGGGGGAACTGAAGCTTTCTTT
-	TRBD1	TRBJ2-1	TRBV19	CASTSSGTGAYNEQFF	TGTGCCAGTACATCCTCCGGGACAGGTGCCTACAATGAGCAGTTCTTC
-	TRBD2	TRBJ2-1	TRBV28	CASSPTSGRARNEQFF	TGTGCCAGCAGCCCGACTAGCGGGAGGGCCAGGAATGAGCAGTTCTTC
once	-	TRBJ1-1	TRBV19	CAALPTGLNTEAFF	TGTGCCGCCCTACCCACGGGGTTGAACACTGAAGCTTTCTTT
-	-	TRBJ1-5	TRBV9	CASSVGPGANQPQHF	TGTGCCAGCAGCGTAGGACCAGGGGCCAATCAGCCCCAGCATTTT
once	-	TRBJ2-7	TRBV14	CASSHRDLLREQYF	TGTGCCAGCAGCCACCGGGACTTACTTCGGGAGCAGTACTTC
-	-	TRBJ1-2	TRBV28	CASSSGVLASGYTF	TGTGCCAGCAGTTCGGGGGTATTAGCGAGCGGCTACACCTTC
-	TRBD2	TRBJ2-5	TRBV5-1	CASSLQAGRKETQYF	TGCGCCAGCAGCTTACAAGCGGGGAGAAAGGAGACCCAGTACTTC
-	TRBD1	TRBJ1-4	TRBV7-9	CASSSGTGGVANEKLFF	TGTGCCAGCAGCTCCGGGACAGGGGGAGTAGCTAATGAAAAACTGTTTTTT
-	TRBD2	TRBJ2-7	TRBV28	CASSLRTSGRAMEQYF	TGTGCCAGCAGTTTACGTACTAGCGGGAGGGCGATGGAGCAGTACTTC
few	TRBD1	TRBJ2-5	TRBV7-9	CASSHGQGAETQYF	TGTGCCAGCAGCCATGGACAGGGGGCAGAGACCCAGTACTTC
-	-	TRBJ1-1	TRBV3-1/TRBV3-2	CASSQEREAFF	TGTGCCAGCAGCCAAGAGAGGGAAGCTTTCTTT
-	-	TRBJ1-2	TRBV5-6	CASSLTGRYPSYGYTF	TGTGCCAGCAGCTTGACAGGGCGCTACCCTTCTTATGGCTACACCTTC
-	TRBD1	TRBJ1-5	TRBV7-2	CASSFTGAGQPQHF	TGTGCCAGCAGCTTTACAGGGGCTGGGCAGCCCCAGCATTTT
-	-	TRBJ1-1	TRBV28	CASSLRQDLNTEAFF	TGTGCCAGCAGTCTCCGACAGGATTTAAACACTGAAGCTTTCTTT
-	-	TRBJ1-2	TRBV4-3	CASSQEWETRHYGYTF	TGCGCCAGCAGCCAAGAGTGGGAGACGAGACACTATGGCTACACCTTC
-	TRBD2	TRBJ2-1	TRBV7-7	CASSLDLSSGRNEQFF	TGTGCCAGCAGCTTAGATCTCTCTAGCGGCCGCAATGAGCAGTTCTTC
-	TRBD1	TRBJ2-1	TRBV5-6	CASSLVDRGYNEQFF	TGTGCCAGCAGCTTGGTGGACAGGGGGTACAATGAGCAGTTCTTC
-	-	TRBJ2-6	TRBV7-6	CASTPGAGLLSGANVLTF	TGTGCCAGCACCCCGGGTGCAGGGTTACTGTCAGGGGCCAACGTCCTGACTTTC
-	TRBD1	TRBJ1-2	TRBV9	CASSQTVTGARGYTF	TGTGCCAGCAGCCAAACCGTAACAGGGGCGCGGGGCTACACCTTC
-	TRBD1	TRBJ2-2	TRBV19	CASSRPGTGAGELFF	TGTGCCAGTAGCCGTCCCGGGACAGGGGCCGGGGAGCTGTTTTTT
-	-	TRBJ2-1	TRBV27	CASSWIVGNEQFF	TGTGCCAGCAGTTGGATAGTCGGGAATGAGCAGTTCTTC
once	-	TRBJ1-6	TRBV2	CASSYSGSYNSPLHF	TGTGCCAGCAGTTATTCAGGGTCCTATAATTCACCCCTCCACTTT
-	TRBD1	TRBJ1-6	TRBV28	CASRGQVYSPLHF	TGTGCCAGCAGAGGACAGGTCTATTCACCCCTCCACTTT
-	TRBD2	TRBJ2-1	TRBV7-2	CASSLVGVASGGSYNEQFF	TGTGCCAGCAGCTTAGTTGGGGTGGCTAGCGGGGGATCCTACAATGAGCAGTTCTTC
once	TRBD1	TRBJ1-1	TRBV7-9	CASSLGQGLAEAFF	TGTGCCAGCAGCTTAGGACAGGGTCTCGCTGAAGCTTTCTTT
-	TRBD1	TRBJ2-6	TRBV7-8	CASSSHRGRGANVLTF	TGTGCCAGCAGCTCGCACAGGGGCCGCGGGGCCAACGTCCTGACTTTC
-	TRBD1	TRBJ2-5	TRBV14	CASSQESPTGMYQETQYF	TGTGCCAGCAGCCAAGAGAGCCCGACAGGGATGTACCAAGAGACCCAGTACTTC
-	TRBD2	TRBJ2-2	TRBV4-3	CASSQDAAGGTGELFF	TGCGCCAGCAGCCAAGACGCAGCGGGGGGCACCGGGGAGCTGTTTTTT
-	TRBD1	TRBJ2-7	TRBV28	CASRDTGTGVEQYF	TGTGCCAGCAGGGACACCGGGACAGGGGTCGAGCAGTACTTC
-	-	TRBJ1-1	TRBV29-1	CSVKAVGGGNTEAFF	TGCAGCGTTAAAGCTGTAGGTGGAGGGAACACTGAAGCTTTCTTT
-	-	TRBJ2-1	TRBV7-3	CASRRGLLLGNEQFF	TGTGCCAGCAGGAGGGGACTGCTTCTAGGAAATGAGCAGTTCTTC
-	TRBD1	TRBJ2-1	TRBV2	CASSVDRETYNEQFF	TGTGCCAGCAGCGTAGACAGGGAAACCTACAATGAGCAGTTCTTC
-	TRBD2	TRBJ2-3	TRBV7-9	CASSLGSGSTDTQYF	TGTGCCAGCAGCTTGGGTAGCGGGAGCACAGATACGCAGTATTTT
-	-	TRBJ2-1	TRBV7-2	CASSFSLGLRNEQFF	TGTGCCAGCAGCTTCTCACTGGGGCTCCGCAATGAGCAGTTCTTC
-	TRBD2	TRBJ2-3	TRBV28	CASKRGGSTDTQYF	TGTGCCAGCAAGCGGGGTGGGTCTACAGATACGCAGTATTTT
-	-	TRBJ1-4	TRBV3-1/TRBV3-2	CASSPLEGNEKLFF	TGTGCCAGCAGCCCCCTGGAGGGAAACGAAAAACTGTTTTTT
-	TRBD2	TRBJ2-3	TRBV18	CASSPLAGTGTDTQYF	TGTGCCAGCTCACCACTAGCGGGAACGGGCACAGATACGCAGTATTTT
once	TRBD1	TRBJ1-5	TRBV28	CASSPDRGSGQPQHF	TGTGCCAGCAGTCCGGACAGGGGTTCTGGGCAGCCCCAGCATTTT
-	TRBD1	TRBJ1-2	TRBV6-5	CASSYLGTGGDYGYTF	TGTGCCAGCAGTTACCTAGGGACAGGGGGAGACTATGGCTACACCTTC
-	-	TRBJ2-1	TRBV14	CASSQEGLPPNEQFF	TGTGCCAGCAGCCAGGAGGGTCTCCCCCCCAATGAGCAGTTCTTC
-	TRBD2	TRBJ2-5	TRBV3-1/TRBV3-2	CASSQASAGGPGETQYF	TGTGCCAGCAGCCAAGCTTCGGCGGGAGGGCCGGGAGAGACCCAGTACTTC
-	TRBD1	TRBJ1-3	TRBV6-2/TRBV6-3	CASSYYATGAGNTIYF	TGTGCCAGCAGTTACTACGCCACAGGGGCCGGAAACACCATATATTTT
-	-	TRBJ2-7	TRBV5-1	CASSLGTRGGHEQYF	TGCGCCAGCAGCTTGGGGACCCGAGGGGGTCACGAGCAGTACTTC
-	-	TRBJ2-1	TRBV6-2/TRBV6-3	CASSYSWTDGDEQFF	TGTGCCAGCAGTTACTCTTGGACAGATGGCGATGAGCAGTTCTTC
-	TRBD1	TRBJ1-4	TRBV29-1	CSVRGQGLGEKLFF	TGCAGCGTTCGAGGACAGGGTTTGGGCGAAAAACTGTTTTTT
once	-	TRBJ1-2	TRBV12-1	CASSFWRGFYGYTF	TGTGCCAGCAGCTTTTGGAGGGGATTTTATGGCTACACCTTC
-	TRBD2	TRBJ2-1	TRBV6-5	CASSRTTSGRSPFF	TGTGCCAGCAGTCGTACGACTAGCGGGAGGTCGCCGTTCTTC
-	-	TRBJ2-1	TRBV6-1	CASSEALGPYNEQFF	TGTGCCAGCAGTGAAGCGCTGGGCCCATACAATGAGCAGTTCTTC
-	-	TRBJ2-5	TRBV5-4	CASRTQDEETQYF	TGTGCCAGCAGGACACAAGACGAAGAGACCCAGTACTTC
-	-	TRBJ1-2	TRBV23-1	CASSQPGLNYGYTF	TGCGCCAGCAGTCAACCGGGACTCAACTATGGCTACACCTTC
-	-	TRBJ1-3	TRBV5-1	CASSPGGFSGNTIYF	TGCGCCAGCAGCCCGGGGGGGTTCTCTGGAAACACCATATATTTT